A selection of T cell receptor beta chains follows, all from one sample in a study of graft-versus-host responses after intestinal transplantation. Produced via immunoSEQ multiplex PCR; TCRdb's table is partial and in-frame only. This sample carries some 130,000 clones, about 95% of them seen once, and the ten largest clones take more than 2.5%. These receptors lack a known antigen. The input for sequencing was unstimulated CD8+ T cells sorted from spleen or lymph node cells, taken before intestinal transplant. These receptors were taken from a human donor who received an intestinal transplant. Both conserved end residues are part of each CDR3. D genes are given only for firm matches. Rows give clone size only sometimes, using once, few, many, or a class for an expanded clone.

15,.,TRBJ2-3,TRBV11-3,TRBD2,CASSFTAGGPDTQYF,TGTGCCAGCAGCTTTACAGCGGGAGGGCCAGATACGCAGTATTTT
13,.,TRBJ1-2,TRBV7-9,.,CASSSGTDYGYTF,TGTGCCAGCAGCTCCGGGACCGATTATGGCTACACCTTC
12,.,TRBJ2-1,TRBV27,.,CASSLQGNEQFF,TGTGCCAGCAGTTTGCAGGGGAATGAGCAGTTCTTC
12,.,TRBJ2-7,TRBV5-6,.,CASSLQASEQYF,TGTGCCAGCAGCCTACAGGCATCGGAGCAGTACTTC
15,.,TRBJ1-3,TRBV28,.,CASSFGSSAGNTIYF,TGTGCCAGCAGTTTCGGGAGTTCCGCTGGAAACACCATATATTTT
12,.,TRBJ2-7,TRBV6-5,TRBD1,CASSSTGDEQYF,TGTGCCAGCAGTTCGACAGGGGACGAGCAGTACTTC
15,once,TRBJ2-1,TRBV5-4,TRBD2,CASSLWGLVTVEQFF,TGTGCCAGCAGCTTGTGGGGACTAGTGACGGTCGAGCAGTTCTTC
17,.,TRBJ2-1,TRBV7-9,.,CASSLYALAGGVNEQFF,TGTGCCAGCAGCTTATACGCGCTGGCAGGGGGGGTCAATGAGCAGTTCTTC
16,.,TRBJ2-7,TRBV14,.,CASSLIPAVVRYEQYF,TGTGCCAGCAGCCTGATTCCCGCGGTAGTCCGCTACGAGCAGTACTTC
15,few,TRBJ2-1,TRBV7-9,.,CASSLGGDLFNEQFF,TGTGCCAGCAGCTTAGGGGGGGACTTGTTCAATGAGCAGTTCTTC
15,.,TRBJ1-1,TRBV5-6,TRBD1,CASSVMGQGTTEAFF,TGTGCCAGCAGCGTTATGGGACAGGGTACTACTGAAGCTTTCTTT
15,.,TRBJ2-7,TRBV10-3,.,CAISEPLLLYYEQYF,TGTGCCATCAGTGAGCCCCTCCTGCTTTACTACGAGCAGTACTTC
14,once,TRBJ1-1,TRBV28,.,CARRTGGGSTEAFF,TGTGCCCGCAGAACCGGGGGGGGGAGTACTGAAGCTTTCTTT
13,.,TRBJ1-6,TRBV5-6,.,CASSPGGASPLHF,TGTGCCAGCAGCCCGGGAGGGGCTTCACCCCTCCACTTT
14,.,TRBJ2-1,TRBV7-6,.,CASSLELSYNEQFF,TGTGCCAGCAGCTTAGAACTTTCCTACAATGAGCAGTTCTTC
13,.,TRBJ1-1,TRBV5-1,TRBD1,CASSPMTGTEAFF,TGCGCCAGCAGCCCTATGACAGGGACTGAAGCTTTCTTT
14,.,TRBJ1-4,TRBV21-1,.,CASSKSPFNEKLFF,TGTGCCAGCAGCAAAAGCCCGTTTAATGAAAAACTGTTTTTT
14,.,TRBJ2-5,TRBV5-1,.,CASSLGGNQETQYF,TGCGCCAGCAGCTTGGGAGGGAACCAAGAGACCCAGTACTTC
12,.,TRBJ2-7,TRBV6-5,.,CASSYAGVEQYF,TGTGCCAGCAGTTACGCAGGGGTCGAGCAGTACTTC
14,.,TRBJ2-3,TRBV29-1,TRBD1,CSVEGTGRADTQYF,TGCAGCGTTGAAGGGACAGGGAGAGCAGATACGCAGTATTTT
17,.,TRBJ1-2,TRBV28,TRBD1,CASDYSGQGITNYGYTF,TGTGCCAGTGATTATTCGGGACAGGGAATAACTAACTATGGCTACACCTTC
15,.,TRBJ2-7,TRBV4-1,.,CASSQDPSAPLEQYF,TGCGCCAGCAGCCAAGATCCCAGCGCCCCTCTCGAGCAGTACTTC
15,.,TRBJ2-1,TRBV9,TRBD1,CASSASGGGYNEQFF,TGTGCCAGCAGCGCCTCAGGGGGCGGGTACAATGAGCAGTTCTTC
16,.,TRBJ2-3,TRBV5-1,.,CASSPKVGGSTDTQYF,TGCGCCAGCAGCCCGAAGGTGGGGGGCAGCACAGATACGCAGTATTTT
14,.,TRBJ2-7,TRBV10-2,TRBD2,CASSVASGGYEQYF,TGCGCCAGCAGTGTGGCTAGCGGGGGCTACGAGCAGTACTTC
14,.,TRBJ2-7,TRBV18,.,CASSPLFWLSEQYF,TGTGCCAGCTCACCACTTTTCTGGCTGTCCGAGCAGTACTTC
18,.,TRBJ2-1,TRBV15,TRBD2,CATSRDRAAGGLYNEQFF,TGTGCCACCAGCAGAGATCGGGCAGCGGGAGGGCTCTACAATGAGCAGTTCTTC
15,.,TRBJ2-7,TRBV19,TRBD1,CASSPGTGPSYEQYF,TGTGCCAGTAGCCCTGGGACAGGGCCTTCCTACGAGCAGTACTTC
16,once,TRBJ2-1,TRBV7-9,TRBD1,CASSLEPGTGYNEQFF,TGTGCCAGCAGCTTAGAGCCCGGGACAGGCTACAATGAGCAGTTCTTC
14,.,TRBJ2-7,TRBV6-1,TRBD2,CASSESSGSHEQYF,TGTGCCAGCAGTGAAAGTAGCGGGAGCCACGAGCAGTACTTC